The 17 T cell receptor beta chains given below trace back to one sample, sequenced in a study of blood T cell repertoires in COVID-19. Clones were sequenced by immunoSEQ multiplex PCR, and TCRdb holds only the in-frame ones, with some missing. Here the sample spans approximately 110,000 clones, around 76% being singletons. The sample consisted of peripheral blood. The receptors were gathered from an elderly man with COVID-19, enrolled during active disease.

The chain is built from TRBV28 and TRBJ1-5; D unresolved. Looked up from germline, CDR1 is MDHEN and CDR2 is SYDVKM. Trimming pared 4 bases from V and 6 bases from J, leaving 4 bases between. CDR3 size: 11 residues. The CDR3 nucleotides are TGTGCCAGCAGTTCAGGTCAGCCCCAGCATTTT. This gives the protein CASSSGQPQHF.

The rearrangement joins TRBV6-5 to TRBJ1-6; TRBD1 agrees at 10 bases. After removal of 5 bases from V and 7 bases from J, the junction contained 5 bases not matched to a gene. The CDR3 loop spans 15 amino acids. The V gene's germline CDR1 is MNHEY and CDR2 SVGAGI. The chain's CDR3 is CASSIGQGGNSPLHF. In DNA form, the CDR3 reads TGTGCCAGCAGTATCGGACAGGGGGGGAATTCACCCCTCCACTTT.

The V call is TRBV5-1, the J call TRBJ1-1, with D perhaps matching TRBD1 (6 bases). Germline-derived CDR1 and CDR2 are SGHRS and YFSETQ. Trimming took off 4 bases at V and 8 bases at J, with 18 bases between the two ends. The CDR3 spans 14 residues. CDR3 coding DNA: TGCGCCAGCAGCGGACAGACAGGCCTTAAAGAAGCTTTCTTT. This gives the protein CASSGQTGLKEAFF.

This chain uses TRBV7-2 with TRBJ2-3, with D tentatively TRBD2 (6 bases). This CDR3 spans 15 amino acids. Germline-derived CDR1 and CDR2 are SGHTA and FQGNSA. V was shortened by 3 bases and J by 2 bases, with 12 bases between the two germline ends. In DNA form, the CDR3 reads TGTGCCAGCAGCTTCCCTACTAGCAACACAGATACGCAGTATTTT. Protein sequence: CASSFPTSNTDTQYF.

The J gene is TRBJ2-1, the V gene TRBV5-1, with D perhaps matching TRBD2 (6 bases). Per germline, CDR1 SGHRS and CDR2 YFSETQ. The ends were cut back, 1 base at V and 2 bases at J, with 13 bases in the middle. The CDR3 is made up of 16 amino acids. The CDR3 reads CASSLSGQQPYNEQFF. As DNA, the CDR3 is TGCGCCAGCAGCTTGAGCGGGCAACAACCCTACAATGAGCAGTTCTTC. The full variable domain, with the rest looked up from reference TRBV5-1 and TRBJ2-1, is KAGVTQTPRYLIKTRGQQVTLSCSPISGHRSVSWYQQTPGQGLQFLFEYFSETQRNKGNFPGRFSGRQFSNSRSEMNVSTLELGDSALYLCASSLSGQQPYNEQFFGPGTRLTVL.

The J gene is TRBJ2-4, the V gene TRBV28, with 10 bases fitting TRBD1. The germline gives CDR1 MDHEN, CDR2 SYDVKM. J gave up 10 bases and V 10 bases, and 10 bases lay outside the gene matches. The length of the CDR3 is 13 residues. The CDR3 DNA follows: TGTGCCACCTCAAAAGGGACAGGGGAAATTCAGTACTTC. Amino acids: CATSKGTGEIQYF.

This clone has a handful of counts. The chain employs TRBV28 and TRBJ2-3; the match to TRBD2 covers 9 bases. Germline-derived CDR1 and CDR2 are MDHEN and SYDVKM. V lost 5 bases to trimming and J lost 7 bases; unmatched junction nucleotides: 10. The CDR3 runs to 15 residues. CDR3: CASSPMGAGGNTQYF. CDR3 DNA: TGTGCCAGCAGTCCCATGGGAGCGGGAGGCAATACGCAGTATTTT.

The rearrangement uses TRBV9 and TRBJ2-5, with D possibly TRBD2 on 6 matching bases. In germline, CDR1 is SGDLS, CDR2 YYNGEE. The CDR3 contains 15 residues. V was pared by 4 bases and J by 4 bases, with 17 bases between. Written as DNA, the CDR3 is TGTGCCAGCAGCTTAGTGACCGCGGGGAGAGAGACCCAGTACTTC. This encodes CASSLVTAGRETQYF.

The chain combines TRBV6-1 with TRBJ1-5, with D possibly TRBD1 on 5 matching bases. The germline V gene encodes CDR1 MNHNS and CDR2 SASEGT. Trimming took 4 bases from V and 0 from J, leaving 13 bases between them. The CDR3 covers 16 residues. The CDR3 region is CASSVGLEYSNQPQHF. The CDR3 DNA reads as TGTGCCAGCAGTGTGGGACTGGAGTATAGCAATCAGCCCCAGCATTTT.

The chain couples TRBV5-5 to TRBJ2-3; D remains ambiguous. The V gene's germline CDR1 is SGHKS and CDR2 YYEKEE (reference sequence). The V gene lost 0 bases and the J gene lost 2 bases, with 7 bases spanning the gap. The length of the CDR3 is 14 residues. This CDR3 is CASSLGWATDTQYF. As DNA, the CDR3 is TGTGCCAGCAGCTTGGGGTGGGCCACAGATACGCAGTATTTT.

The chain joins TRBV30 to TRBJ2-1, with D maybe TRBD2 (6 bases). The germline gives CDR1 GTSNPN, CDR2 SVGIG (reference sequence). CDR3 length: 13 residues. V was clipped by 2 bases and J by 5 bases, with 10 bases between them. CDR3 coding DNA: TGTGCCTGGAGTCCAGGAGGGAACAATGAGCAGTTCTTC. Translation gives CAWSPGGNNEQFF. Drawing the rest from reference TRBV30 and TRBJ2-1, the complete variable domain is SQTIHQWPATLVQPVGSPLSLECTVEGTSNPNLYWYRQAAGRGLQLLFYSVGIGQISSEVPQNLSASRPQDRQFILSSKKLLLSDSGFYLCAWSPGGNNEQFFGPGTRLTVL.

This clone occurred a few times. CDR3 coding DNA: TGTGCCAGCAGTGTTGGGACTAGCGGGAGGGCCCTAGAGACCCAGTACTTC. Residues: CASSVGTSGRALETQYF. The chain employs TRBV2 and TRBJ2-5, with TRBD2 identical over 16 bases. The CDR3 extends over 17 amino acids. The V gene end was trimmed by 4 bases and the J gene end by 4 bases; junction bases not matched to a gene: 6. The germline gives CDR1 SNHLY, CDR2 FYNNEI.

The chain has TRBV23-1 and TRBJ2-7; 9 positions agree with TRBD2. TRBV23-1 is an open reading frame, and its role is uncertain. This CDR3 is built from 19 residues. Trimming cost V 2 bases and J 0 bases; bases outside gene matches: 14. CDR3 bases: TGCGCCAGCAGTCAACCTCCCGGGATTAGCGGGAGTAACTCCTACGAGCAGTACTTC. It codes for CASSQPPGISGSNSYEQYF.

This clone turned up a few times. This chain links TRBV6-5 with TRBJ2-3, with 11 bases fitting TRBD1. This CDR3 has 15 residues. CDR1 and CDR2 from the germline V gene are MNHEY and SVGAGI. The J segment lost 2 bases and the V segment lost 10 bases, leaving 8 bases of the junction unmatched. CDR3 sequence reads: CATSRTGGLTDTQYF. The CDR3 DNA follows: TGTGCCACTTCCCGGACAGGGGGCCTCACAGATACGCAGTATTTT.

This clone turned up a few times. This CDR3 is CASSQGHYEQYF. The CDR3 nucleotides are TGTGCCAGCAGCCAAGGGCACTACGAGCAGTACTTC. The J gene is TRBJ2-7, the V gene TRBV4-2; D call uncertain. The germline gives CDR1 LGHNA, CDR2 YNFKEQ. The CDR3 loop spans 12 amino acids. V shed 1 base and J shed 3 bases, with 4 bases lying between them.

The chain uses TRBV13 and TRBJ2-7; 13 bases align to TRBD2. Germline-derived CDR1 and CDR2 are PRHDT and FYEKMQ (reference sequence). Unmatched junction bases numbered 4, after V lost 5 bases and J lost 0 bases. This CDR3 is 16 amino acids long. CDR3 sequence reads: CASSARTSGSSYEQYF. In DNA, the CDR3 is TGTGCCAGCAGCGCACGGACTAGCGGGAGCTCCTACGAGCAGTACTTC.

The J gene is TRBJ1-5, the V gene TRBV18; 7 nucleotides line up with TRBD1. Germline V gene data show CDR1 as KGHSH and CDR2 as LQKENI. CDR3 length equals 15 residues. V lost 3 bases and J lost 6; bases outside the gene matches: 8. For the CDR3, the DNA is TGTGCCAGCTCACCCCGACAGGGAATGGGTCAGCCCCAGCATTTT. This translates into CASSPRQGMGQPQHF. The full variable domain, with the rest looked up from reference TRBV18 and TRBJ1-5, is NAGVMQNPRHLVRRRGQEARLRCSPMKGHSHVYWYRQLPEEGLKFMVYLQKENIIDESGMPKERFSAEFPKEGPSILRIQQVVRGDSAAYFCASSPRQGMGQPQHFGDGTRLSIL.